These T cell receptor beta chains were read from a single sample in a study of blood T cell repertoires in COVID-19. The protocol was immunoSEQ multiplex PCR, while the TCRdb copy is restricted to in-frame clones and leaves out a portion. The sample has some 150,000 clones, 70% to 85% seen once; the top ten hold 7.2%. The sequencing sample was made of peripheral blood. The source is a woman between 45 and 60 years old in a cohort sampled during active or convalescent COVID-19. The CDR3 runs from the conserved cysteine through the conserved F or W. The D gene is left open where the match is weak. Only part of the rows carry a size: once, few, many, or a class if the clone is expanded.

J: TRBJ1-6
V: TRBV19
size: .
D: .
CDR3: CASGAAGRQDSPLHF
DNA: TGTGCCAGTGGGGCGGCGGGGCGTCAGGATTCACCCCTCCACTTT

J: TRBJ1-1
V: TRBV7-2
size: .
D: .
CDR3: CASSLSGMGTEAFF
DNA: TGTGCCAGCAGCTTATCGGGGATGGGCACTGAAGCTTTCTTT

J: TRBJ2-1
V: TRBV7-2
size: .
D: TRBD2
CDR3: CASSLTPLSGGFLNEQFF
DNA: TGTGCCAGCAGCTTAACCCCCTTAAGCGGGGGATTTTTGAATGAGCAGTTCTTC

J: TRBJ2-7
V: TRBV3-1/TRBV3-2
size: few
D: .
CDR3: CASSQEGGGEQYF
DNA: TGTGCCAGCAGCCAAGAGGGAGGTGGCGAGCAGTACTTC

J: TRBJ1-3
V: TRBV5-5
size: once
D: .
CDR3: CASSLAGSGNTIYF
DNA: TGTGCCAGCAGCTTGGCGGGATCCGGAAACACCATATATTTT

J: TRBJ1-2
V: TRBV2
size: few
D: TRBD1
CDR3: CASREGQGYGYTF
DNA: TGTGCCAGCAGAGAGGGACAGGGGTATGGCTACACCTTC

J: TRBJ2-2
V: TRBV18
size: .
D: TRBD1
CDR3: CASSPRTGSTGELFF
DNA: TGTGCCAGCTCACCCCGGACAGGGAGCACCGGGGAGCTGTTTTTT

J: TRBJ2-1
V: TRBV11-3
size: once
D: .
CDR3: CASSLAGTVSNEQFF
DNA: TGTGCCAGCAGCTTAGCTGGGACTGTGAGCAATGAGCAGTTCTTC

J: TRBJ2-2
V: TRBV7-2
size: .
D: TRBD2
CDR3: CASSLFPLAGGTGELFF
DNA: TGTGCCAGCAGCTTATTTCCACTAGCGGGGGGAACCGGGGAGCTGTTTTTT

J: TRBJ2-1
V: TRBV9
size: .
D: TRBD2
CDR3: CASSVGGLAGVNEQFF
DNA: TGTGCCAGCAGCGTAGGAGGGCTAGCGGGGGTAAATGAGCAGTTCTTC

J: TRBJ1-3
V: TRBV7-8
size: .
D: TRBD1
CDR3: CASRRGHAGNTIYF
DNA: TGTGCCAGCAGGAGGGGGCACGCTGGAAACACCATATATTTT

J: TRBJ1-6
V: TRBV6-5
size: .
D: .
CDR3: CASSYEVKQNSPLHF
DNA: TGTGCCAGCAGTTACGAGGTCAAGCAGAATTCACCCCTCCACTTT

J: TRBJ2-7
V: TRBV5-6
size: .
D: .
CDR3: CASSGGSTPYEQYF
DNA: TGTGCCAGCAGCGGAGGATCTACACCCTACGAGCAGTACTTC

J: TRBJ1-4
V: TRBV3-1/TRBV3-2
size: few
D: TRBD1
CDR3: CASSQDDTDRAPGEKLFF
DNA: TGTGCCAGCAGCCAAGACGACACAGACAGGGCACCTGGTGAAAAACTGTTTTTT

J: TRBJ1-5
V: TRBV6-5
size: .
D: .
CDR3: CASSTRGNSNQPQHF
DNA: TGTGCCAGCAGTACCCGGGGGAATAGCAATCAGCCCCAGCATTTT

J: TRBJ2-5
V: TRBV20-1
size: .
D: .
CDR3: CSTPGETQYF
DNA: TGCAGTACCCCAGGGGAGACCCAGTACTTC

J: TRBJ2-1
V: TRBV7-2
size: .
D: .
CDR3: CASSLSYGSPNEQFF
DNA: TGTGCCAGCAGCTTAAGCTACGGGTCGCCAAATGAGCAGTTCTTC

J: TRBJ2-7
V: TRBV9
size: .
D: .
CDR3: CASSRQGSTYEQYF
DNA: TGTGCCAGCAGCCGGCAGGGGAGTACCTACGAGCAGTACTTC

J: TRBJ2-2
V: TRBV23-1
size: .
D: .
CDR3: CASSQMVHVEGDTGELFF
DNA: TGCGCCAGCAGTCAAATGGTTCACGTGGAGGGTGACACCGGGGAGCTGTTTTTT

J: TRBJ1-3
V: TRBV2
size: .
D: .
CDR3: CASSWGRSGNTIYF
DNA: TGTGCCAGCAGCTGGGGCCGGTCTGGAAACACCATATATTTT

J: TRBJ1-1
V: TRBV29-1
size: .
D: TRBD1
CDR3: CSVKGQGGRTEAFF
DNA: TGCAGCGTTAAGGGACAGGGGGGAAGGACTGAAGCTTTCTTT

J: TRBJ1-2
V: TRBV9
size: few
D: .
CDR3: CASSGLRGDHYGYTF
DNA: TGTGCCAGCAGCGGACTCAGGGGCGATCACTATGGCTACACCTTC

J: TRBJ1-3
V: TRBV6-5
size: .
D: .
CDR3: CASLPRSGNTIYF
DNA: TGTGCCAGCCTTCCCAGGTCTGGAAACACCATATATTTT

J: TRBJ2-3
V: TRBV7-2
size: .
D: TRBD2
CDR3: CASSLHLGPSGSTDTQYF
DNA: TGTGCCAGCAGCTTACATCTTGGGCCTAGCGGAAGCACAGATACGCAGTATTTT

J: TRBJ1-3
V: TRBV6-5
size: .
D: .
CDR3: CASVDTGGHTIYF
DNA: TGTGCCAGCGTCGACACCGGAGGACACACCATATATTTT

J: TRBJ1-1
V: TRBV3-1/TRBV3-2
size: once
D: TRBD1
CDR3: CASSLHDRENTEAFF
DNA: TGTGCCAGCAGCCTACACGACAGGGAGAACACTGAAGCTTTCTTT

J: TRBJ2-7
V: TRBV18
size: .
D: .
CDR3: CASSPPLLQGLGEQYF
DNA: TGTGCCAGCTCACCACCGCTCCTCCAGGGGCTTGGCGAGCAGTACTTC

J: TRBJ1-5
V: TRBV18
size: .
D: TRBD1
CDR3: CASSPPATGGSQPQHF
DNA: TGTGCCAGCTCACCACCGGCGACAGGGGGTAGTCAGCCCCAGCATTTT

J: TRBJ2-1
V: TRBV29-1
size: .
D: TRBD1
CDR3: CSVVFRDRGISSSYNEQFF
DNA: TGCAGCGTAGTCTTTCGGGACAGGGGAATTTCGAGCTCCTACAATGAGCAGTTCTTC

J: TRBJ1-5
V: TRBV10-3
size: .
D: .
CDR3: CAISDDRDQPQHF
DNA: TGTGCCATCAGTGATGACAGAGATCAGCCCCAGCATTTT

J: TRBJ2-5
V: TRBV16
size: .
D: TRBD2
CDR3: CASSQAGGKTQYF
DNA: TGTGCCAGCAGCCAAGCGGGGGGAAAGACCCAGTACTTC

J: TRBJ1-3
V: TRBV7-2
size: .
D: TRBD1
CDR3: CASSLQGGSGNTIYF
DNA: TGTGCCAGCAGCCTACAGGGGGGCTCTGGAAACACCATATATTTT

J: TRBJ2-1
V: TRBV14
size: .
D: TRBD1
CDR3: CASSYDRAVNEQFF
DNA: TGTGCCAGCAGCTACGACAGGGCGGTGAATGAGCAGTTCTTC

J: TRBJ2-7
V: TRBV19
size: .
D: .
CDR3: CASSIRIWGRDSYEQYF
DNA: TGTGCCAGTAGTATTAGGATCTGGGGCAGGGACTCCTACGAGCAGTACTTC

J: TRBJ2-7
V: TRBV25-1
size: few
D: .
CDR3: CASVGGGVDEQYF
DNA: TGTGCCTCAGTGGGAGGAGGAGTGGATGAGCAGTACTTC

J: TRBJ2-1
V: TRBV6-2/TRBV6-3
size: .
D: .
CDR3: CASSSSHQLTYNEQFF
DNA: TGTGCCAGCAGTTCTAGCCACCAATTAACCTACAATGAGCAGTTCTTC

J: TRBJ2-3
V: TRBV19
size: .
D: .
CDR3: CASTRQGGAEDTQYF
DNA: TGTGCCAGTACTAGACAGGGCGGGGCCGAAGATACGCAGTATTTT

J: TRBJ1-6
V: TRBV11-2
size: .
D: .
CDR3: CASRQYNSPLHF
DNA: TGTGCCAGCAGGCAGTATAATTCACCCCTCCACTTT

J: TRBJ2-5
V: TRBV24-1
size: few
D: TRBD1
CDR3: CATSDTRQGVETQYF
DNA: TGTGCCACCAGTGATACTCGACAGGGGGTAGAGACCCAGTACTTC

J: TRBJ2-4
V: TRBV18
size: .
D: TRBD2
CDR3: CASSPLAGGNIQYF
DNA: TGTGCCAGCTCACCCCTGGCGGGGGGAAACATTCAGTACTTC

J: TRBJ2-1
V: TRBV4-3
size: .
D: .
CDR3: CASSQDLGSNEQFF
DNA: TGCGCCAGCAGCCAAGATCTCGGTTCCAATGAGCAGTTCTTC

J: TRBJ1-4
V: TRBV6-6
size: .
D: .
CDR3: CASSYQAPHEKLFF
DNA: TGTGCCAGCAGTTACCAAGCCCCCCATGAAAAACTGTTTTTT

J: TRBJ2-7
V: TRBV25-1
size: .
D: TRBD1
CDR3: CASSDFNGQVGEQYF
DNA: TGTGCCAGCAGTGACTTTAACGGACAGGTGGGCGAGCAGTACTTC